This T cell receptor (beta chain) emerged from a study of cytomegalovirus exposure and HLA in healthy donors. Study findings and constraints: Several top significant clusters appeared, in a later analysis, to be linked to common viral pathogens. Researchers had no immune exposure information except CMV serostatus available. With DRB1 most and HLA-C fewest, TCR association rates differed between HLA loci in a later analysis.

PCR employed 60 Vbeta and 13 Jbeta primers. TCRdb's copy holds only in-frame clones and misses some; the assay was immunoSEQ multiplex PCR. This table holds 95,000 to 100,000 clones, about 80% found once. Germline values: CDR1 SGHDT, CDR2 YYEEEE. The V segment lost 4 bases and the J segment 4 bases; nucleotides outside the gene matches: 12. The CDR3 runs to 18 residues. A note on this clone: Its matching antigen is unknown.

This clonotype was obtained from a man aged 40-55 years in good health and CMV-seronegative. Sequenced material: PBMCs. The chain combines TRBV5-6 with TRBJ2-1; 12 positions match TRBD2. Here the CDR3 reads CASSGGTSGRFLYNEQFF. The CDR3 coding sequence is TGTGCCAGCAGCGGAGGGACTAGCGGGCGATTCCTATACAATGAGCAGTTCTTC.